This T cell receptor (beta chain) originates from a study of PD-L1 blockade in urothelial cancer. Study as a whole: Each blood sample yielded a median of around 150,000 T cells.

CDR1 is SGHAT and CDR2 is FQNNGV in the germline V gene. Deletions cut 3 bases from V and 4 bases from J, with 15 bases between. The CDR3 has 15 residues. TCRdb's copy holds only in-frame clones and misses some; the assay was immunoSEQ multiplex PCR. This table has tens of thousands of clones, roughly 89% appearing once. As to time point: pretreatment peripheral blood. Source: PBMCs, taken around atezolizumab (anti-PD-L1) treatment. The sequence came from a woman aged 70 to 79 with urothelial cancer. The V call is TRBV11-2, the J call TRBJ1-2; D perhaps matches TRBD1 (6 bases). The CDR3 nucleotides are TGTGCCAGCAGCTTGGACAGAACCATTTCCTATGGCTACACCTTC. Its protein product is CASSLDRTISYGYTF.